This T cell receptor (beta chain) was recovered during a study of cytomegalovirus exposure and HLA in healthy donors. For the study at large: HLA-typed donors were the source of 86 million or so unique TCRs held in an early data release.

With regard to this clone: What it binds is not known.

This CDR3 has 13 residues. V lost 5 bases and J lost 2, with 9 bases in between. The germline gives CDR1 SGHTA, CDR2 FQGTGA. PCR was performed using 60 Vbeta and 13 Jbeta primers. Data came from immunoSEQ multiplex PCR; TCRdb stores just in-frame clones and leaves some out. The repertoire includes around 99,000 clones, roughly 76% of them detected once, and roughly 8% sits in the top ten. Whole-study results and caveats: For most TCR beta V segments, an earlier analysis put the productive rate at about 87% or about 30% of the time.

Sequenced sample: PBMCs. The chain links TRBV7-3 to TRBJ1-1; D may be TRBD1 (6 bases). The clonotype comes from a woman between 45 and 65 years old in good health and CMV-seropositive. The CDR3: CASSLDSNTEAFF. The DNA of the CDR3 is TGTGCCAGCAGCCTGGACAGTAACACTGAAGCTTTCTTT. Based on the CDR3 plus reference TRBV7-3 and TRBJ1-1, the full variable domain is GAGVSQTPSNKVTEKGKYVELRCDPISGHTALYWYRQSLGQGPEFLIYFQGTGAADDSGLPNDRFFAVRPEGSVSTLKIQRTERGDSAVYLCASSLDSNTEAFFGQGTRLTVV.